A single sample gave rise to the 27 T cell receptor beta chains below, sequenced in a study of cytomegalovirus exposure and HLA in healthy donors. Clones were read by immunoSEQ multiplex PCR, and TCRdb kept only the in-frame ones, dropping some. Here the sample spans about 140,000 clones, 86% being singletons. The sequenced material came from PBMCs. Receptors were obtained from a man aged 18 to 30 in good health and CMV-seronegative.

This clone was seen once. The chain recombines TRBV4-3 with TRBJ2-1, with 8 bases fitting TRBD2. Germline V gene sequence: CDR1 LGHNA, CDR2 YSLEER. Trimming at V came to 8 bases and at J to 9 bases, leaving 12 bases not matched to a gene. The CDR3 has 14 residues. The CDR3 reads CASVAGLESGEQFF. The CDR3 region has the DNA TGCGCCAGCGTAGCGGGATTAGAGTCCGGTGAGCAGTTCTTC.

The chain combines TRBV5-1 with TRBJ1-2, with 9 nucleotides matching TRBD1. Germline V gene data show CDR1 as SGHRS and CDR2 as YFSETQ. The CDR3 runs 15 residues. Unmatched junction bases numbered 6, after V lost 4 bases and J lost 2 bases. The chain's CDR3 is CASSPPGQGNYGYTF. The CDR3 nucleotides are TGCGCCAGCAGCCCCCCGGGACAGGGAAACTATGGCTACACCTTC.

This chain uses TRBV5-1 with TRBJ2-1; unclear D gene. Germline V gene lookup returns CDR1 SGHRS and CDR2 YFSETQ. V was trimmed by 0 bases and J by 3 bases, leaving 7 bases between them. The CDR3 runs to 14 residues. The DNA of the CDR3 is TGCGCCAGCAGCTTGGCCCAGGACTACAATGAGCAGTTCTTC. Encoded protein: CASSLAQDYNEQFF.

The chain carries TRBV28 and TRBJ2-7; possible D gene TRBD1, 8 bases. Germline values: CDR1 MDHEN, CDR2 SYDVKM. With 7 bases removed from V and 6 bases from J, the gap between germline ends came to 22 bases. CDR3 size: 15 residues. CDR3 amino acids: CASTPHSGGGGEQYF. The CDR3 DNA is TGTGCCAGCACTCCACACTCAGGGGGCGGGGGCGAGCAGTACTTC.

V usage is TRBV28 and J usage is TRBJ1-5, with 9 nucleotides matching TRBD1. Germline V CDR1 and CDR2: MDHEN, SYDVKM. The ends lost 6 bases at V and 5 bases at J; junction bases unmatched: 11. This CDR3 region has 16 residues. CDR3 region: CASSRPTGGLDQPQHF. The CDR3 DNA reads as TGTGCCAGCAGCCGACCTACAGGGGGCTTGGATCAGCCCCAGCATTTT. Complete variable domain (other parts from reference TRBV28 and TRBJ1-5): DVKVTQSSRYLVKRTGEKVFLECVQDMDHENMFWYRQDPGLGLRLIYFSYDVKMKEKGDIPEGYSVSREKKERFSLILESASTNQTSMYLCASSRPTGGLDQPQHFGDGTRLSIL.

V usage is TRBV7-9 and J usage is TRBJ1-1; D uncertain. CDR3 size: 13 residues. CDR1 SEHNR and CDR2 FQNEAQ come from the germline V gene (reference sequence). The V end was cut by 1 base, the J end by 7 bases, with 10 bases between. CDR3 protein: CASSLGRNIEAFF. In DNA form, the CDR3 reads TGTGCCAGCAGCTTAGGGCGGAATATTGAAGCTTTCTTT.

This clone has ten or more counts. The rearrangement joins TRBV18 to TRBJ1-2; 8 positions agree with TRBD1. CDR3 length equals 14 residues. The V gene end was trimmed by 5 bases and the J gene end by 2 bases; junction bases not matched to a gene: 4. In germline, CDR1 is KGHSH, CDR2 LQKENI. CDR3 sequence reads: CASSVTGENYGYTF. CDR3 DNA sequence: TGTGCCAGCTCAGTGACAGGGGAAAACTATGGCTACACCTTC.

The chain has TRBV5-5 and TRBJ2-7; the match to TRBD1 covers 10 bases. The germline V gene encodes CDR1 SGHKS and CDR2 YYEKEE (reference sequence). This CDR3 has 14 amino acids. Trimming cost V 3 bases and J 4 bases; bases outside gene matches: 4. The DNA for the CDR3 is TGTGCCAGCAGCTCGGACAGGGGGTTTTACGAGCAGTACTTC. It encodes CASSSDRGFYEQYF.

The V call is TRBV19, the J call TRBJ2-5; D possibly corresponds to TRBD2 (6 bases). Germline CDR1 LNHDA, CDR2 SQIVND (reference sequence). The CDR3 is 14 residues long. The ends were cut back, 1 base at V and 2 bases at J, with 8 bases in the middle. The CDR3 loop is CASSIGGRQETQYF. Here the CDR3 DNA reads TGTGCCAGTAGTATAGGGGGGAGGCAAGAGACCCAGTACTTC.

The V and J genes are TRBV27 and TRBJ2-2; 7 bases agree with TRBD1. The CDR3 totals 14 residues. Germline lookup yields CDR1 MNHEY and CDR2 SMNVEV (reference sequence). Trimming removed 3 bases from V and 6 bases from J; junction bases left unmatched: 4. The CDR3 DNA is TGTGCCAGCAGTTTTAGACAGGGCCCCGGGGAGCTGTTTTTT. This encodes CASSFRQGPGELFF.

V gene TRBV7-9 combines with J gene TRBJ2-5; 14 bases align to TRBD2. The germline V gene has CDR1 SEHNR and CDR2 FQNEAQ (reference sequence). The CDR3 consists of 16 residues. The trim removed 5 bases at V and 5 bases at J, leaving 7 bases unmatched. CDR3 nucleotides: TGTGCCAGCAGCCCGACTAGCGGGAGGGCCTATGAGACCCAGTACTTC. Protein sequence: CASSPTSGRAYETQYF.

The chain links TRBV5-5 to TRBJ2-7; D perhaps matches TRBD2 (5 bases). This CDR3 comprises 13 residues. V lost 2 bases to trimming and J lost 9 bases, with 15 bases between them. Germline values: CDR1 SGHKS, CDR2 YYEKEE (reference sequence). Here the CDR3 reads CASSLTFDAGQYF. The CDR3 nucleotides read TGTGCCAGCAGCTTAACCTTCGATGCGGGGCAGTACTTC.

This clone appeared a single time. CDR3 DNA: TGTGCCAGCAGTCTAACTCCGGGACAAACAATTCAGTACTTC. Translating gives CASSLTPGQTIQYF. This chain joins TRBV6-5 and TRBJ2-4; D is perhaps TRBD1 (6 bases). There are 14 residues in the CDR3. The ends were cut back, 5 bases at V and 10 bases at J, with 18 bases in the middle. The germline V gene encodes CDR1 MNHEY and CDR2 SVGAGI.

The V call is TRBV11-2, the J call TRBJ1-5; 9 nucleotides agree with TRBD1. The germline V gene encodes CDR1 SGHAT and CDR2 FQNNGV. CDR3 length: 15 amino acids. The ends lost 5 bases at V and 3 bases at J; junction bases unmatched: 5. CDR3 sequence: CASSLGQGNNQPQHF. In nucleotides, the CDR3 is TGTGCCAGCAGCCTTGGACAGGGGAACAATCAGCCCCAGCATTTT.

This chain joins TRBV2 and TRBJ2-2; TRBD2 agrees at 7 bases. The CDR3 has 14 residues. The trim removed 4 bases at V and 6 bases at J, leaving 5 bases unmatched. Germline loops: CDR1 SNHLY, CDR2 FYNNEI. The CDR3 loop is CASSGLALAGELFF. In DNA form, the CDR3 reads TGTGCCAGCAGTGGACTAGCTTTAGCCGGGGAGCTGTTTTTT.

The genes are TRBV4-1 and TRBJ1-5; D perhaps matches TRBD1 (5 bases). CDR1 is MGHRA, CDR2 YSYEKL, per germline. The CDR3 consists of 17 residues. V was trimmed by 4 bases and J by 0 bases, leaving 16 bases between them. CDR3 loop: CASSPTAGGYSNQPQHF. The CDR3 DNA is TGCGCCAGCAGCCCCACGGCGGGGGGTTATAGCAATCAGCCCCAGCATTTT.

The gene calls are TRBV19 and TRBJ1-5, with D maybe TRBD1 (5 bases). The CDR3 consists of 15 residues. Germline CDR1 is LNHDA and CDR2 is SQIVND (reference sequence). Deletions cut 2 bases from V and 0 bases from J, with 8 bases between. The CDR3 reads CASSIRQNSNQPQHF. CDR3 bases: TGTGCCAGTAGTATACGACAGAATAGCAATCAGCCCCAGCATTTT. Full variable domain (remainder filled in from reference TRBV19 and TRBJ1-5): DGGITQSPKYLFRKEGQNVTLSCEQNLNHDAMYWYRQDPGQGLRLIYYSQIVNDFQKGDIAEGYSVSREKKESFPLTVTSAQKNPTAFYLCASSIRQNSNQPQHFGDGTRLSIL.

The chain uses TRBV29-1 and TRBJ2-5; TRBD1 aligns across 10 bases. V shed 7 bases and J 4 bases; nucleotides not matched to a gene: 6. This CDR3 is 13 amino acids long. The germline V gene encodes CDR1 SQVTM and CDR2 ANQGSEA. The CDR3 reads CSARQGAGETQYF. The DNA for the CDR3 is TGCAGCGCACGACAGGGGGCGGGAGAGACCCAGTACTTC.

The CDR3: CASSLGGLAEAFF. CDR3 coding DNA: TGTGCCAGCAGCTTAGGGGGCCTCGCTGAAGCTTTCTTT. This chain connects TRBV13 to TRBJ1-1; no reliable D call. This CDR3 spans 13 amino acids. V was clipped by 0 bases and J by 6 bases, with 8 bases between them. The germline gives CDR1 PRHDT, CDR2 FYEKMQ (reference sequence).

J is TRBJ2-4 and V is TRBV5-1, with 9 bases matching TRBD1. The CDR3 runs 14 residues. In germline, CDR1 is SGHRS, CDR2 YFSETQ. After removal of 5 bases from V and 8 bases from J, the junction contained 8 bases not matched to a gene. CDR3 sequence reads: CASRQGAPQDIQYF. In nucleotides, the CDR3 is TGCGCCAGCAGACAGGGGGCGCCGCAGGACATTCAGTACTTC.

This chain joins TRBV7-2 and TRBJ1-5; D not resolved. Per germline, CDR1 SGHTA and CDR2 FQGNSA. The CDR3 runs to 19 residues. V was pared by 6 bases and J by 2 bases, with 26 bases between. The CDR3 nucleotides are TGTGCCAGCAGGCTAGCCCCCCACAGTAGGGTGAGCGGCAATCAGCCCCAGCATTTT. Its translation is CASRLAPHSRVSGNQPQHF.

The chain couples TRBV28 to TRBJ1-1; 7 nucleotides align to TRBD1. V shed 6 bases and J 6 bases; nucleotides not matched to a gene: 13. CDR1 and CDR2 (germline): MDHEN, SYDVKM. This CDR3 has 15 residues. DNA of the CDR3: TGTGCCAGCAGCCCCCAGGGGGGCACGCCGGCTGAAGCTTTCTTT. It specifies CASSPQGGTPAEAFF.

The chain links TRBV2 to TRBJ2-7; D unresolved. The germline gives CDR1 SNHLY, CDR2 FYNNEI. The CDR3 runs 11 residues. V lost 5 bases and J lost 5, with 7 bases in between. The CDR3 reads CASSYRDEQYF. The CDR3 nucleotides are TGTGCCAGCAGTTACCGGGACGAGCAGTACTTC.

The chain links TRBV6-4 to TRBJ1-2, with 9 bases aligning to TRBD1. Germline CDR1 and CDR2: MRHNA and SNTAGT. The CDR3 contains 13 residues. Unmatched junction bases numbered 5, after V lost 6 bases and J lost 6 bases. The CDR3 here is CASSRDRADGYTF. The CDR3 region has the DNA TGTGCCAGCAGCCGGGACAGGGCTGATGGCTACACCTTC.

This chain joins TRBV10-3 and TRBJ2-1; a weak D match, TRBD2 (6 bases). V was cut by 1 base and J by 6 bases, with 7 bases left in between. This CDR3 is built from 13 residues. CDR1 is ENHRY, CDR2 SYGVKD, per germline. CDR3 amino acids: CAISEYGGNEQFF. For the CDR3, the DNA is TGTGCCATCAGTGAGTACGGGGGCAATGAGCAGTTCTTC.

This chain uses TRBV27 with TRBJ2-7; tentatively, D is TRBD1 (5 bases). This CDR3 comprises 14 residues. CDR1 is MNHEY and CDR2 is SMNVEV in the germline V gene (reference sequence). The V end lost 6 bases, the J end lost 3 bases, and 15 bases lay between the germline ends. CDR3 coding DNA: TGTGCCAGCAGCTGGGGCCCCTCGATCTACGAGCAGTACTTC. Protein sequence: CASSWGPSIYEQYF.

This rearrangement joins TRBV29-1 to TRBJ2-2; 9 bases align to TRBD1. The V gene end was trimmed by 4 bases and the J gene end by 0 bases; junction bases not matched to a gene: 0. This CDR3 region has 14 residues. CDR1 is SQVTM and CDR2 is ANQGSEA in the germline V gene. Here the CDR3 reads CSVGQGANTGELFF. CDR3 DNA: TGCAGCGTTGGACAGGGGGCGAACACCGGGGAGCTGTTTTTT.